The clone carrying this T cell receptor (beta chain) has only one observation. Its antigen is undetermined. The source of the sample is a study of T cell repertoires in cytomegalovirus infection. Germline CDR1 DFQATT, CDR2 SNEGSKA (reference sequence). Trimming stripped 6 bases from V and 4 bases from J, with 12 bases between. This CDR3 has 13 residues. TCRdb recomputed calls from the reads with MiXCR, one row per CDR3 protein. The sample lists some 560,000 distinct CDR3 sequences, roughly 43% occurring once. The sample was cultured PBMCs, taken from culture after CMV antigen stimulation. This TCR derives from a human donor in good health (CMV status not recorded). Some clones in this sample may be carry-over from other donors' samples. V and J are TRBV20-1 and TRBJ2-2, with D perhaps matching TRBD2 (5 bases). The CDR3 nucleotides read TGCAGTGCGGCCCGGGATGTCACCGGGGAGCTGTTTTTT. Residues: CSAARDVTGELFF.